This TCR beta chain came from a study of blood T cell repertoires in COVID-19. Background on the study: The study drew acute and convalescent COVID-19 samples from the United States, Italy and Spain.

Per the original methods: Amplifying reference gene primers gave estimates of nucleated cell counts. The protocol was immunoSEQ multiplex PCR, while the TCRdb copy is restricted to in-frame clones and leaves out a portion. Clone size and the V and J calls come from that table; the DNA yielded D and trimming. The repertoire holds roughly 100,000 clones, with over 80% as singletons. Germline V gene sequence: CDR1 SGHKS, CDR2 YYEKEE (reference sequence). The CDR3 totals 13 residues. The germline V and J ends were trimmed by 5 bases and 7 bases, with 15 bases remaining between them. The chain links TRBV5-5 to TRBJ1-2; D is uncertain. The receptor's source is an elderly woman with active or convalescent COVID-19. Sequencing was done on a sample of peripheral blood. DNA of the CDR3: TGTGCCAGCAGTCCGACCGGGGATAGTGGCTACACCTTC. This encodes CASSPTGDSGYTF.